This TCR beta chain was retrieved from a study of cytomegalovirus exposure and HLA in healthy donors. Broader study findings: TCR beta chain V- and J-gene trimming was linked, in a later analysis, to a missense variant in DCLRE1C. Associated with cytomegalovirus, according to the listing, were 150 to 200 TCR beta chains.

The germline V gene encodes CDR1 LGHNA and CDR2 YNFKEQ. CDR3 length equals 16 residues. J was trimmed by 6 bases and V by 3 bases; bases with no gene match: 13. PCR primers comprised 60 Vbeta and 13 Jbeta primers. Original processing notes: Per a later analysis, the number of unique TCR beta chains was 75 million to 90 million, of which around 10 million were shared. Only in-frame clones appear in the TCRdb table, and some are missing; sequencing was by immunoSEQ multiplex PCR. V, J and clone size were drawn from that table, and D and trimming were deduced from the DNA. This sample carries 95,000 to 130,000 clones, about four fifths of them seen once, and the ten largest clones take 3.5% to 4.5%. A remark on this clone: Its antigen is not identified.

This chain joins TRBV4-2 and TRBJ2-7, with TRBD1 matching 8 bases. What was sequenced was PBMCs. The sequence derives from a man aged 25-45 years in good health and CMV-seropositive. The chain's CDR3 is CASSQTSGQGITEQYF. In nucleotides, the CDR3 is TGTGCCAGCAGCCAGACGTCAGGACAGGGAATAACCGAGCAGTACTTC.